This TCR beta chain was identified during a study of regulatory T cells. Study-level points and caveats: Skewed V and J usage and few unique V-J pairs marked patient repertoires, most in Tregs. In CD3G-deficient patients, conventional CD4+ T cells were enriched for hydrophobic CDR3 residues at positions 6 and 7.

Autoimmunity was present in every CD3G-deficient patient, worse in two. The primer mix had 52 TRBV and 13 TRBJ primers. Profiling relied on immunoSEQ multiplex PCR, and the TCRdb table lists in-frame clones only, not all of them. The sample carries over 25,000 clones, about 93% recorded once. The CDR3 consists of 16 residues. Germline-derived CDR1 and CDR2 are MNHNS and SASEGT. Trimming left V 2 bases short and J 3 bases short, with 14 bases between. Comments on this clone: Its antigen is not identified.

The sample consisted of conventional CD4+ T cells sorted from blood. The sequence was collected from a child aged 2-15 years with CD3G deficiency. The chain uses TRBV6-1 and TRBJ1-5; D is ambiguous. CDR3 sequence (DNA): TGTGCCAGCAGTGAACTTCCGGCCAGCCTCAATCAGCCCCAGCATTTT. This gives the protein CASSELPASLNQPQHF.